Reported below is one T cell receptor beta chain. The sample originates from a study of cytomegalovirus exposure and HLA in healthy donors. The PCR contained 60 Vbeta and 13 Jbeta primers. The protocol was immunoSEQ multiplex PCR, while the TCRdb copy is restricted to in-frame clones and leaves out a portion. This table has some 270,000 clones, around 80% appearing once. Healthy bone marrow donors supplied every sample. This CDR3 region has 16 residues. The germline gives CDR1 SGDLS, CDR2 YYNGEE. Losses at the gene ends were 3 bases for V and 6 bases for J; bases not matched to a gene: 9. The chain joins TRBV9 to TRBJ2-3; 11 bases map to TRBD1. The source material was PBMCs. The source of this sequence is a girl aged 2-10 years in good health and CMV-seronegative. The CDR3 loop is CASSALDRGLVDTQYF. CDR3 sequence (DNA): TGTGCCAGCAGCGCCCTGGACAGGGGGCTAGTGGATACGCAGTATTTT.